The 21 T cell receptor beta chains presented below share a single source sample, sequenced in a study of blood T cell repertoires in COVID-19. The table came from immunoSEQ multiplex PCR; TCRdb's copy has only in-frame clones and leaves some out. The sample lists about 120,000 clones, 90% occurring once. Sequencing was performed on peripheral blood. The receptors stem from a woman aged 60 to 75 with COVID-19, enrolled during active disease.

This chain links TRBV5-4 with TRBJ2-7; tentative D call: TRBD1 (5 bases). The germline V and J ends were trimmed by 5 bases and 7 bases, with 16 bases remaining between them. Germline CDR1 reads SGHNT; CDR2 reads YYREEE (reference sequence). CDR3 size: 13 residues. CDR3 region: CASRSEGVGEQYF. For the CDR3, the DNA is TGTGCCAGCAGGTCTGAAGGGGTTGGGGAGCAGTACTTC.

A few counts support this clone. Other nucleotide sequences in the sample specify the same CDR3. This rearrangement joins TRBV19 to TRBJ2-7; TRBD1 aligns across 9 bases. With 4 bases clipped from V and 0 bases from J, the junction kept 4 bases outside the gene matches. The CDR3 runs to 15 residues. CDR1 and CDR2 from the germline V gene are LNHDA and SQIVND (reference sequence). The CDR3 DNA sequence: TGTGCCAGTAGTACCGGACAGGGGAGCTCCTACGAGCAGTACTTC. Residues: CASSTGQGSSYEQYF. Full variable domain (missing parts from reference TRBV19 and TRBJ2-7): DGGITQSPKYLFRKEGQNVTLSCEQNLNHDAMYWYRQDPGQGLRLIYYSQIVNDFQKGDIAEGYSVSREKKESFPLTVTSAQKNPTAFYLCASSTGQGSSYEQYFGPGTRLTVT.

The CDR3 region has the DNA TGTGCCAGCAGCTTAGGTCGGACAGCTTATCAGCCCCAGCATTTT. Amino acid sequence: CASSLGRTAYQPQHF. This sequence joins TRBV11-3 and TRBJ1-5; tentative D call: TRBD1 (6 bases). V was shortened by 1 base and J by 5 bases, with 12 bases between the two germline ends. CDR1 and CDR2 (germline): SGHNT, YENEEA. The length of the CDR3 is 15 residues.

This clone was recorded only once. The CDR3 nucleotides read TGTGCCAGCAGCCAAGAGTGGGCAGGGGGAAACGCTGGGGCCAACGTCCTGACTTTC. Translation gives CASSQEWAGGNAGANVLTF. The chain is built from TRBV4-2 and TRBJ2-6; TRBD1 matches 7 bases. Germline V gene lookup returns CDR1 LGHNA and CDR2 YNFKEQ. Germline trimming cut 0 bases from V and 2 bases from J; bases unmatched to any gene: 10. The CDR3 totals 19 residues.

V is TRBV27 and J is TRBJ1-5; D remains ambiguous. The CDR3 sequence is 13 residues long. Deletions cut 6 bases from V and 4 bases from J, with 10 bases between. The V gene's germline CDR1 is MNHEY and CDR2 SMNVEV (reference sequence). CDR3 nucleotide sequence: TGTGCCAGCAGACTGGAGTTTAATCAGCCCCAGCATTTT. It is translated as CASRLEFNQPQHF.

The chain uses TRBV11-2 and TRBJ2-2; D is ambiguous. The V gene lost 0 bases and the J gene lost 3 bases, with 11 bases spanning the gap. From germline, CDR1 is SGHAT and CDR2 FQNNGV. The CDR3 covers 16 residues. The CDR3 DNA is TGTGCCAGCAGCTTAGACAGCGCCTTGGACACCGGGGAGCTGTTTTTT. It is translated as CASSLDSALDTGELFF.

J is TRBJ1-2 and V is TRBV7-9, with D possibly matching TRBD1 (6 bases). Trimming pared 4 bases from V and 2 bases from J, leaving 17 bases between. Germline V gives CDR1 SEHNR, CDR2 FQNEAQ (reference sequence). This CDR3 spans 16 amino acids. The CDR3 nucleotides are TGTGCCAGCAGCTCCGACCGTTCCCAGGGGAACTATGGCTACACCTTC. The encoded protein is CASSSDRSQGNYGYTF. Together with reference TRBV7-9 and TRBJ1-2, the CDR3 gives the full variable domain: DTGVSQNPRHKITKRGQNVTFRCDPISEHNRLYWYRQTLGQGPEFLTYFQNEAQLEKSRLLSDRFSAERPKGSFSTLEIQRTEQGDSAMYLCASSSDRSQGNYGYTFGSGTRLTVV.

The rearrangement joins TRBV4-1 to TRBJ2-7; weak D call: TRBD2 (6 bases). The V and J ends lost 0 bases and 2 bases respectively, with 11 bases between them. Germline CDR1 reads MGHRA; CDR2 reads YSYEKL. The CDR3 sequence is 15 residues long. The CDR3, as DNA: TGCGCCAGCAGCCAAGATGGGGGGTGGGCCTACGAGCAGTACTTC. It yields the protein CASSQDGGWAYEQYF.

CDR3 amino acids: CASSYSRGYNSPLHF. In DNA form, the CDR3 reads TGTGCCAGCAGTTACTCCAGGGGATATAATTCACCCCTCCACTTT. J is TRBJ1-6 and V is TRBV6-5, with a weak D call TRBD1 (6 bases). Deletions cut 0 bases from V and 4 bases from J, with 7 bases between. Germline assignment: CDR1 MNHEY and CDR2 SVGAGI. The CDR3 has 15 residues.

This clone was counted once. This rearrangement joins TRBV23-1 to TRBJ2-7; possible D gene TRBD2, 6 bases. TRBV23-1 is an ORF, with its function uncertain. Trimming shortened V by 3 bases and J by 2 bases, and 8 bases separated the two germline ends. CDR3 length: 13 amino acids. This CDR3 reads CASSHAGTYEQYF. DNA for the CDR3: TGCGCCAGCAGTCACGCGGGGACCTACGAGCAGTACTTC.

In this sample, this clone turned up once. The chain carries TRBV2 and TRBJ2-2, with 8 nucleotides matching TRBD1. Germline-derived CDR1 and CDR2 are SNHLY and FYNNEI. The junction had 3 bases not matched to a gene; V was cut back by 5 bases and J by 4 bases. There are 14 residues in the CDR3. DNA for the CDR3: TGTGCCAGCAGTTACGGACAGGGCACCGGGGAGCTGTTTTTT. Residues: CASSYGQGTGELFF.

This sequence joins TRBV29-1 and TRBJ1-2; no clear D gene. V was trimmed by 0 bases and J by 6 bases, leaving 8 bases between them. The CDR3 spans 12 residues. In germline, CDR1 is SQVTM, CDR2 ANQGSEA. CDR3 sequence reads: CSVEDGWDGYTF. In DNA, the CDR3 is TGCAGCGTTGAAGACGGGTGGGATGGCTACACCTTC.

Only one count was recorded for this clone. The chain carries TRBV19 and TRBJ1-6; possibly TRBD1 for D (6 bases). The CDR3 runs to 14 residues. Trimming left V 7 bases short and J 7 bases short, with 14 bases between. CDR1 is LNHDA, CDR2 SQIVND, per germline (reference sequence). The CDR3 DNA sequence: TGTGCCAGTAAACAGGGAATTGGGAATTCACCCCTCCACTTT. Translated, it gives CASKQGIGNSPLHF.

The sample holds many counts of this clone. This chain connects TRBV19 to TRBJ1-3; maybe TRBD1 (6 bases). V was shortened by 7 bases and J by 0 bases, with 13 bases between the two germline ends. The germline V gene has CDR1 LNHDA and CDR2 SQIVND (reference sequence). This CDR3 is built from 15 residues. In DNA, the CDR3 is TGTGCCAGTAACGAACAGGGAAACTCTGGAAACACCATATATTTT. This translates into CASNEQGNSGNTIYF.

This chain joins TRBV4-1 and TRBJ1-5, with D hard to call. Per germline, CDR1 MGHRA and CDR2 YSYEKL. The V end was cut by 1 base, the J end by 4 bases, with 5 bases between. The CDR3 length is 13 residues. CDR3 sequence reads: CASSQARNQPQHF. In DNA, the CDR3 is TGCGCCAGCAGCCAAGCCCGGAATCAGCCCCAGCATTTT.

This chain links TRBV27 with TRBJ1-5; D not certain. Germline V gives CDR1 MNHEY, CDR2 SMNVEV (reference sequence). V was clipped by 1 base and J by 0 bases, with 16 bases between them. The CDR3 covers 18 residues. CDR3 nucleotide sequence: TGTGCCAGCAGTTTATTCGGGGTTTCCTCGATTAGCAATCAGCCCCAGCATTTT. This encodes CASSLFGVSSISNQPQHF.

This clone appeared a single time. The V call is TRBV19, the J call TRBJ1-1, with a tentative D call TRBD1 (5 bases). Germline lookup yields CDR1 LNHDA and CDR2 SQIVND (reference sequence). CDR3 length equals 14 residues. The V and J ends lost 3 bases and 2 bases respectively, with 10 bases between them. The CDR3 DNA reads as TGTGCCAGTAGTATGGGGGGGGGTAACACTGAAGCTTTCTTT. It translates to CASSMGGGNTEAFF.

DNA for the CDR3: TGTGCCACCAGCTCCGTCAATTCACCCCTCCACTTT. It translates to CATSSVNSPLHF. The rearrangement uses TRBV15 and TRBJ1-6; D unresolved. V lost 5 bases and J lost 7, with 6 bases in between. This CDR3 has 12 amino acids. Germline assignment: CDR1 LNHNV and CDR2 YYDKDF (reference sequence).

The rearrangement links TRBV7-9 to TRBJ1-6; TRBD1 matches 7 bases. V gave up 5 bases and J gave up 6 bases; unmatched junction bases: 7. Germline CDR1 reads SEHNR; CDR2 reads FQNEAQ (reference sequence). CDR3 size: 15 residues. In DNA form, the CDR3 reads TGTGCCAGCAGCCCGGAGACAGGGTTTAATTCACCCCTCCACTTT. Encoded protein: CASSPETGFNSPLHF.

The rearrangement links TRBV29-1 to TRBJ2-1, with TRBD1 matching 10 bases. Germline-derived CDR1 and CDR2 are SQVTM and ANQGSEA. The junction had 6 bases not matched to a gene; V was cut back by 4 bases and J by 9 bases. CDR3 length: 13 amino acids. The CDR3 sequence is CSVVRQGAGEQFF. CDR3 coding DNA: TGCAGCGTTGTAAGACAGGGGGCTGGTGAGCAGTTCTTC.

The CDR3 DNA is TGTGCCAGCAGCTTAAGTTCAGGGGAGGAAAAACTGTTTTTT. Translation: CASSLSSGEEKLFF. This chain uses TRBV7-2 with TRBJ1-4; D perhaps matches TRBD1 (6 bases). CDR1 is SGHTA, CDR2 FQGNSA, per germline. V was pared by 2 bases and J by 8 bases, with 12 bases between. There are 14 residues in the CDR3.